The 4 T cell receptor beta chains reported below all come from one sample, sequenced in a study of preoperative IRX-2 immunotherapy in early breast cancer (dated by TCRdb to the late 2010s). In the paper's terms, the treatment or condition label means: preoperative locoregional IRX-2 cytokine immunotherapy. The library was obtained by the immunoSEQ multiplex PCR assay. This is the immuneACCESS table as TCRdb keeps it, with only in-frame sequences that have V and J called. A part of the clones is gone; compared with another copy, unresolved V genes explain less than half, and the rest is unexplained. Within this sample are around 40,000 clones, with about 95% of them counted one time only. The ten largest clones represent around 1.7% of the sample. This specimen was tumor tissue, taken after IRX-2 immunotherapy. The receptors stem from a human donor with breast cancer.

This rearrangement joins TRBV7-2 to TRBJ2-1; D unresolved. Trimming removed 2 bases at V and 2 bases at J, with 22 bases between. The CDR3 is 19 amino acids. From germline, CDR1 is SGHTA and CDR2 FQGNSA. CDR3 DNA sequence: TGTGCCAGCAGCTTACTCTCCGCCGGGTCCAGGCATACCTACAATGAGCAGTTCTTC. Protein: CASSLLSAGSRHTYNEQFF.

Details on this clone: An end of the junction does not agree with germline; a read error may underlie this. V is TRBV6-1 and J is TRBJ1-1, with a weak D call TRBD1 (6 bases). Germline V gene data show CDR1 as MNHNS and CDR2 as SASEGT. This CDR3 is built from 14 residues. In nucleotides, the CDR3 is TGTGCCAGCACTGAAAGGACAGCGAACACTGAAGCTTTCTTT. Amino acid sequence: CASTERTANTEAFF.

The chain uses TRBV5-1 and TRBJ2-1, with unresolved D. Looked up from germline, CDR1 is SGHRS and CDR2 is YFSETQ. The CDR3 length is 17 residues. Between the trimmed V and J ends, which lost 1 base and 5 bases, there was a span of 19 bases. The CDR3 DNA follows: TGCGCCAGCAGCTTGCTCACAGATCCGCGGTCTCACAATGAGCAGTTCTTC. This sequence encodes CASSLLTDPRSHNEQFF.

The chain is built from TRBV2 and TRBJ1-2; the match to TRBD1 covers 10 bases. The V segment lost 6 bases and the J segment 7 bases; nucleotides outside the gene matches: 8. The CDR3 loop spans 14 amino acids. Germline CDR1 and CDR2: SNHLY and FYNNEI. The CDR3 sequence: CASRSTGGASGYTF. The CDR3 bases are TGTGCCAGCAGATCGACAGGGGGCGCGAGTGGCTACACCTTC. The full variable domain, completed using reference TRBV2 and TRBJ1-2, is EPEVTQTPSHQVTQMGQEVILRCVPISNHLYFYWYRQILGQKVEFLVSFYNNEISEKSEIFDDQFSVERPDGSNFTLKIRSTKLEDSAMYFCASRSTGGASGYTFGSGTRLTVV.